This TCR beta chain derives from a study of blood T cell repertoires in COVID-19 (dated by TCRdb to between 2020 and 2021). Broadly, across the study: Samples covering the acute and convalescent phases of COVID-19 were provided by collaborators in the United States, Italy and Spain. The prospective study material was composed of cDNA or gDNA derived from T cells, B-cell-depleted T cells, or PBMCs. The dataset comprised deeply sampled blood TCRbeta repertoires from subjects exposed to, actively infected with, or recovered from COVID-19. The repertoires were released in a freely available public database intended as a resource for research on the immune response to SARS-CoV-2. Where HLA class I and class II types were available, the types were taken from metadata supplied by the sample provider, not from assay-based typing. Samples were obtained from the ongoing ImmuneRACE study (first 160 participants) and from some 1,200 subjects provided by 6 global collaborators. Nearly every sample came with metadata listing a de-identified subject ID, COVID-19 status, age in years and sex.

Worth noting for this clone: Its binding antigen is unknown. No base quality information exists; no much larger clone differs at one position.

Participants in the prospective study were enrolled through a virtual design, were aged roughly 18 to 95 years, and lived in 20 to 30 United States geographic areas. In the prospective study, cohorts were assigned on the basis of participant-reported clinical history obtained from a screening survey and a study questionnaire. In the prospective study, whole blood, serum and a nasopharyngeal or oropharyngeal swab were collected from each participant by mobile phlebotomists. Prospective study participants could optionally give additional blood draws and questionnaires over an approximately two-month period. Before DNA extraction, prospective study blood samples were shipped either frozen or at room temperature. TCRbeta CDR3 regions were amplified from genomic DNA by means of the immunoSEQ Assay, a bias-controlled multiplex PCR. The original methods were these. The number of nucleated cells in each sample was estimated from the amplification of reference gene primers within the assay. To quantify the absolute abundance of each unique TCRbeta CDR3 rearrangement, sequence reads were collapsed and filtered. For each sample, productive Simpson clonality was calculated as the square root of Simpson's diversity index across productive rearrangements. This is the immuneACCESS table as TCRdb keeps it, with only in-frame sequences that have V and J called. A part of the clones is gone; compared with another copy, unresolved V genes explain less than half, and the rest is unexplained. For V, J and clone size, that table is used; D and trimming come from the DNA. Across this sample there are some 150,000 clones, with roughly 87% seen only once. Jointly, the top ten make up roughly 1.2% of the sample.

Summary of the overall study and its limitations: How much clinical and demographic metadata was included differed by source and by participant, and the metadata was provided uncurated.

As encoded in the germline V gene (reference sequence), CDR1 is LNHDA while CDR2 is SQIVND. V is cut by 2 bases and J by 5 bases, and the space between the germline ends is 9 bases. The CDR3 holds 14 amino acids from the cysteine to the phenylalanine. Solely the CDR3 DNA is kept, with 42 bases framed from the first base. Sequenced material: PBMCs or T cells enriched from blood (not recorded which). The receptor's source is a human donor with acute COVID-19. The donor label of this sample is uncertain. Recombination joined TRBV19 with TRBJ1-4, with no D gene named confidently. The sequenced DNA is TGTGCCAGTAGTATACCCCCCAGGAATGAAAAACTGTTTTTT. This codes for CASSIPPRNEKLFF.